These 20 T cell receptor beta chains were all obtained from the same sample, sequenced in a study of beta chain features in type 1 diabetes. Study observations and caveats: Type 1 diabetes patients had TCRB CDR3s that were shorter (moderately but significantly so) in all four CD4+ subsets.

These receptors lack a known antigen. The isolated RNA, all of it, was reverse transcribed, so expressed TCRB transcripts were what got sequenced. The protocol was immunoSEQ multiplex PCR, while the TCRdb copy is restricted to in-frame clones and leaves out a portion. The sample records 250,000 or so clones, around 21% being singletons. The sequencing input was naive CD4+ T cells from blood. The receptors were gathered from a woman aged 40 to 49 with type 1 diabetes.

This chain joins TRBV25-1 and TRBJ1-1, with D perhaps matching TRBD1 (6 bases). The V gene's germline CDR1 is MGHDK and CDR2 SYGVNS. Deletions cut 5 bases from V and 8 bases from J, with 18 bases between. CDR3 length: 14 amino acids. The CDR3 DNA follows: TGTGCCAGCAGTCCTCTACGGGACACACCAGAAGCTTTCTTT. It translates to CASSPLRDTPEAFF. Full variable domain (outside the CDR3, taken from reference TRBV25-1 and TRBJ1-1): EADIYQTPRYLVIGTGKKITLECSQTMGHDKMYWYQQDPGMELHLIHYSYGVNSTEKGDLSSESTVSRIRTEHFPLTLESARPSHTSQYLCASSPLRDTPEAFFGQGTRLTVV.

This clone was observed a handful of times. The CDR3 region is CASSLLAGFSSGANVLTF. Written as DNA, the CDR3 is TGCGCCAGCAGCCTTCTAGCGGGGTTTAGCTCTGGGGCCAACGTCCTGACTTTC. This chain connects TRBV5-1 to TRBJ2-6, with 9 bases that match TRBD2. This CDR3 has 18 residues. Trimming took 4 bases from V and 0 from J; bases not matched to a gene: 8. CDR1 and CDR2 (germline): SGHRS, YFSETQ.

The chain has TRBV5-4 and TRBJ1-1; D unclear. V was clipped by 2 bases and J by 5 bases, with 13 bases between them. The CDR3 spans 14 residues. Germline assignment: CDR1 SGHNT and CDR2 YYREEE (reference sequence). The CDR3 bases are TGTGCCAGCAGCTTAAGGGAGGTGGGGACTGAAGCTTTCTTT. It codes for CASSLREVGTEAFF.

The chain uses TRBV18 and TRBJ1-5; D is undetermined. CDR1 and CDR2 (germline): KGHSH, LQKENI. The V end lost 5 bases, the J end lost 6 bases, and 14 bases lay between the germline ends. The CDR3 runs to 14 residues. For the CDR3, the DNA is TGTGCCAGCTCAGACGGCCTTGGAGGTCAGCCCCAGCATTTT. Translated, it gives CASSDGLGGQPQHF.

The J gene is TRBJ2-1, the V gene TRBV2, with TRBD2 identical over 7 bases. Germline values: CDR1 SNHLY, CDR2 FYNNEI. This CDR3 is built from 13 residues. The junction had 9 bases not matched to a gene; V was cut back by 8 bases and J by 8 bases. The CDR3 here is CASGGLGLDEQFF. In nucleotides, the CDR3 is TGTGCCAGCGGTGGACTAGGATTGGATGAGCAGTTCTTC.

The chain carries TRBV7-9 and TRBJ2-1; a weak D match, TRBD1 (6 bases). With 5 bases removed from V and 6 bases from J, the gap between germline ends came to 11 bases. Germline loops: CDR1 SEHNR, CDR2 FQNEAQ (reference sequence). This CDR3 is 13 amino acids long. DNA of the CDR3: TGTGCCAGCAGCCAGGGGCAGGTCAATGAGCAGTTCTTC. Its translation is CASSQGQVNEQFF.

The V call is TRBV28, the J call TRBJ1-2, with TRBD1 identical over 11 bases. Germline trimming cut 4 bases from V and 8 bases from J; bases unmatched to any gene: 9. The germline V gene has CDR1 MDHEN and CDR2 SYDVKM. The CDR3 has 15 amino acids. The DNA for the CDR3 is TGTGCCAGCAGTTCGTGGACAGGGGGCGCAACGGGCTACACCTTC. The encoded protein is CASSSWTGGATGYTF.

In nucleotides, the CDR3 is TGTGCCACCAGCAGAGATCGAGATTGGCCCAGGGACACCGGGGAGCTGTTTTTT. This encodes CATSRDRDWPRDTGELFF. This sequence joins TRBV15 and TRBJ2-2; the D gene is possibly TRBD1 (5 bases). CDR3 length: 18 residues. Looked up from germline, CDR1 is LNHNV and CDR2 is YYDKDF (reference sequence). The ends were cut back, 0 bases at V and 3 bases at J, with 17 bases in the middle.

This clone was seen a few times. The chain uses TRBV29-1 and TRBJ1-4; 8 positions agree with TRBD1. The CDR3 loop spans 13 amino acids. The junction had 10 bases not matched to a gene; V was cut back by 5 bases and J by 11 bases. Germline CDR1 SQVTM, CDR2 ANQGSEA. This CDR3 reads CSVTAPTGDKLFF. CDR3 DNA sequence: TGCAGCGTTACGGCCCCGACAGGGGACAAACTGTTTTTT.

The J gene is TRBJ2-3, the V gene TRBV9, with 9 bases lining up with TRBD1. Germline CDR1 reads SGDLS; CDR2 reads YYNGEE. V lost 4 bases to trimming and J lost 2 bases; unmatched junction nucleotides: 11. This CDR3 has 17 amino acids. The CDR3 spells CASSLPSGTGHTDTQYF. The CDR3 region has the DNA TGTGCCAGCAGCCTCCCTTCCGGGACAGGGCACACAGATACGCAGTATTTT.

In its sample, this clone was seen a few times. The chain uses TRBV19 and TRBJ1-1, with 11 bases identical to TRBD1. Losses at the gene ends were 7 bases for V and 6 bases for J; bases not matched to a gene: 13. CDR1 and CDR2 from the germline V gene are LNHDA and SQIVND (reference sequence). CDR3 length: 16 amino acids. The CDR3 DNA sequence: TGTGCCAGTAACGGGGGACCGGGACAGGGGGACGCTGAAGCTTTCTTT. This translates into CASNGGPGQGDAEAFF. Full variable domain (remainder filled in from reference TRBV19 and TRBJ1-1): DGGITQSPKYLFRKEGQNVTLSCEQNLNHDAMYWYRQDPGQGLRLIYYSQIVNDFQKGDIAEGYSVSREKKESFPLTVTSAQKNPTAFYLCASNGGPGQGDAEAFFGQGTRLTVV.

The chain combines TRBV7-3 with TRBJ2-5; no definite D call. With 1 base removed from V and 2 bases from J, the gap between germline ends came to 5 bases. This CDR3 spans 13 amino acids. Germline CDR1 is SGHTA and CDR2 is FQGTGA. CDR3 in amino acids: CASSLNRQETQYF. The CDR3 nucleotides are TGTGCCAGCAGCTTAAACAGACAAGAGACCCAGTACTTC. Based on the CDR3 plus reference TRBV7-3 and TRBJ2-5, the full variable domain is GAGVSQTPSNKVTEKGKYVELRCDPISGHTALYWYRQSLGQGPEFLIYFQGTGAADDSGLPNDRFFAVRPEGSVSTLKIQRTERGDSAVYLCASSLNRQETQYFGPGTRLLVL.

This clone was observed a handful of times. This chain connects TRBV6-6 to TRBJ2-3, with 7 positions matching TRBD2. The CDR3 has 15 amino acids. The J segment lost 1 base and the V segment lost 6 bases, leaving 7 bases of the junction unmatched. From germline, CDR1 is MNHNY and CDR2 SVGAGI (reference sequence). The CDR3 DNA sequence: TGTGCCAGCAGAACAACTAGCGAGCGCACAGATACGCAGTATTTT. Translation: CASRTTSERTDTQYF.

This clone was observed a handful of times. The chain uses TRBV19 and TRBJ2-7; 8 nucleotides line up with TRBD1. The CDR3 spans 13 residues. The V segment lost 5 bases and the J segment 3 bases; nucleotides outside the gene matches: 3. Germline V gene data show CDR1 as LNHDA and CDR2 as SQIVND (reference sequence). CDR3 region: CASSPGQDYEQYF. CDR3 bases: TGTGCCAGTAGTCCGGGACAGGACTACGAGCAGTACTTC.

The chain employs TRBV7-9 and TRBJ2-7; 9 bases map to TRBD1. Germline CDR1 and CDR2: SEHNR and FQNEAQ (reference sequence). J gave up 3 bases and V 5 bases, and 5 bases lay outside the gene matches. The CDR3 runs to 14 residues. The CDR3 coding sequence is TGTGCCAGCAGCACCGGGACAGGGTTCTACGAGCAGTACTTC. This encodes CASSTGTGFYEQYF.

This clone was recorded a few times. The gene calls are TRBV11-2 and TRBJ2-3, with 13 bases that match TRBD2. Losses at the gene ends were 5 bases for V and 6 bases for J; bases not matched to a gene: 11. The CDR3 length is 17 residues. The germline CDR1 and CDR2 sequences are SGHAT and FQNNGV. CDR3 in amino acids: CASSLGELAGGPDTQYF. The CDR3 region has the DNA TGTGCCAGCAGCCTAGGCGAACTAGCGGGAGGGCCGGATACGCAGTATTTT.

This clone was found a few times. V usage is TRBV7-2 and J usage is TRBJ2-2; TRBD1 matches 7 bases. The J segment lost 5 bases and the V segment lost 4 bases, leaving 7 bases of the junction unmatched. The CDR3 extends over 15 amino acids. Germline CDR1 reads SGHTA; CDR2 reads FQGNSA. Here the CDR3 reads CASSWDSRDTGELFF. DNA of the CDR3: TGTGCCAGCAGCTGGGACAGCCGAGATACCGGGGAGCTGTTTTTT.

The chain employs TRBV28 and TRBJ1-1; TRBD1 agrees at 9 bases. Germline V CDR1 and CDR2: MDHEN, SYDVKM. The CDR3 extends over 16 amino acids. V was clipped by 6 bases and J by 4 bases; unmatched bases: 12. The CDR3 loop reads CASRSPGQGLGTEAFF. The CDR3 DNA is TGTGCCAGCAGATCCCCGGGACAGGGCCTTGGCACTGAAGCTTTCTTT.

This chain joins TRBV29-1 and TRBJ1-1; D remains unclear. The germline V gene encodes CDR1 SQVTM and CDR2 ANQGSEA. V gave up 6 bases and J gave up 7 bases, with 18 bases separating them. The CDR3 covers 13 residues. CDR3 loop: CSVQSPMLIEAFF. In DNA, the CDR3 is TGCAGCGTCCAGTCCCCAATGTTGATTGAAGCTTTCTTT.

A few counts support this clone. V gene TRBV30 combines with J gene TRBJ1-2; 10 bases match TRBD1. Germline CDR1 and CDR2: GTSNPN and SVGIG (reference sequence). V shed 4 bases and J 7 bases; nucleotides not matched to a gene: 9. CDR3 length equals 14 residues. The CDR3 protein is CAWIPWDRGSGYTF. The CDR3 DNA reads TGTGCCTGGATCCCCTGGGACAGGGGAAGTGGCTACACCTTC.